Below, 17 T cell receptor beta chains from the same sample are listed, as sequenced in a study of T cells after yellow fever vaccination. MiXCR, applied by TCRdb to the 5' RACE reads, yields one record per CDR3 protein. The sample has approximately 300,000 distinct CDR3 sequences; around a tenth are singletons. The sample in question was CD4+ T cells sorted from PBMCs, obtained 45 days after the yellow fever booster vaccination. These receptors came from a man aged 18 to 29 who received the YFV17D yellow fever vaccine.

This clonotype was seen at least ten times. The J gene is TRBJ2-3, the V gene TRBV29-1, with no clear D. This CDR3 has 11 amino acids. V dropped 7 bases and J dropped 6 bases, with 11 bases sitting between them. Germline V gene data show CDR1 as SQVTM and CDR2 as ANQGSEA. CDR3 sequence: CSADQADTQYF. The CDR3, as DNA: TGCAGCGCGGATCAAGCCGATACGCAGTATTTT.

This clonotype was found many times. CDR3 protein: CASSSRGSLNTEAFF. The CDR3 DNA reads TGTGCCAGCAGCTCGAGAGGCAGCTTGAACACTGAAGCTTTCTTT. V is TRBV9 and J is TRBJ1-1; D unclear. V lost 4 bases and J lost 0, with 13 bases in between. Looked up from germline, CDR1 is SGDLS and CDR2 is YYNGEE. The CDR3 length is 15 residues.

In its sample, this clonotype was seen a few times. The chain recombines TRBV6-1 with TRBJ1-1, with D possibly TRBD1 on 6 matching bases. The V and J ends lost 5 bases and 12 bases respectively, with 19 bases between them. Germline V gene sequence: CDR1 MNHNS, CDR2 SASEGT. The CDR3 extends over 13 amino acids. The CDR3 region has the DNA TGTGCCAGCAGTTTGACAGGCTATCATCAAACTTTCTTT. As protein: CASSLTGYHQTFF.

The genes are TRBV7-2 and TRBJ2-1, with 10 positions matching TRBD2. Per germline, CDR1 SGHTA and CDR2 FQGNSA. Trimming at V came to 5 bases and at J to 10 bases, leaving 11 bases not matched to a gene. The CDR3 covers 15 residues. This CDR3 is CASSPPERGGEEQFF. In DNA form, the CDR3 reads TGTGCCAGCAGCCCACCTGAGCGGGGGGGCGAAGAGCAGTTCTTC.

V is TRBV18 and J is TRBJ2-5; 8 bases match TRBD2. The CDR3 sequence is 15 residues long. Germline V lookup: CDR1 KGHSH, CDR2 LQKENI. V lost 3 bases to trimming and J lost 2 bases; unmatched junction nucleotides: 5. Here the CDR3 reads CASSPQRGLQETQYF. The DNA of the CDR3 is TGTGCCAGCTCACCCCAGCGGGGGCTACAAGAGACCCAGTACTTC.

This clonotype has a handful of counts. This chain uses TRBV5-1 with TRBJ2-3; 10 bases are a match to TRBD2. The CDR3 is 17 residues long. Germline-derived CDR1 and CDR2 are SGHRS and YFSETQ. The V segment lost 3 bases and the J segment 5 bases; nucleotides outside the gene matches: 12. This CDR3 is CASSSTPTSGERDTQYF. The CDR3 DNA follows: TGCGCCAGCAGCTCTACACCTACTAGCGGGGAAAGAGATACGCAGTATTTT.

The rearrangement uses TRBV7-2 and TRBJ2-5; TRBD2 is a possible D gene (6 bases). The CDR3 is 19 amino acids. The ends were cut back, 5 bases at V and 6 bases at J, with 31 bases in the middle. From germline, CDR1 is SGHTA and CDR2 FQGNSA. CDR3 in amino acids: CASSLNRGASYPGDQTQYF. The CDR3 coding sequence is TGTGCCAGCAGCCTAAACCGGGGAGCTTCGTATCCGGGGGACCAGACCCAGTACTTC.

This rearrangement joins TRBV10-3 to TRBJ1-1; 11 nucleotides align to TRBD1. V was clipped by 6 bases and J by 4 bases; unmatched bases: 25. The CDR3 totals 21 residues. Looked up from germline, CDR1 is ENHRY and CDR2 is SYGVKD. CDR3 DNA: TGTGCCATCAGAGGGCGGGTCCAGGGACAGGGGGAAGTAGGGTATATCACTGAAGCTTTCTTT. The encoded protein is CAIRGRVQGQGEVGYITEAFF.

This clonotype was seen only a few times. This chain links TRBV6-5 with TRBJ1-5, with 8 bases identical to TRBD1. V lost 6 bases, J lost 1 base, and 11 bases stayed unmatched. The length of the CDR3 is 17 residues. Germline lookup yields CDR1 MNHEY and CDR2 SVGAGI. The CDR3 sequence is CASRRTGKKLSNQPQHF. As DNA, the CDR3 is TGTGCCAGCAGGCGGACAGGGAAAAAGTTGAGCAATCAGCCCCAGCATTTT.

The chain links TRBV28 to TRBJ1-1; 7 nucleotides match TRBD1. The V and J ends lost 2 bases and 1 base, in that order; junction bases with no gene match: 4. CDR3 size: 15 residues. Germline loops: CDR1 MDHEN, CDR2 SYDVKM. CDR3 region: CASSLPTGWNTEAFF. Here the CDR3 DNA reads TGTGCCAGCAGTTTACCGACAGGGTGGAACACTGAAGCTTTCTTT.

This clonotype has only a few counts. V gene TRBV7-3 combines with J gene TRBJ1-1; unclear D gene. CDR1 SGHTA and CDR2 FQGTGA come from the germline V gene. This CDR3 has 10 residues. V was clipped by 5 bases and J by 10 bases, with 8 bases between them. The CDR3 DNA is TGTGCCAGCAGCCCTGTGGTAGCTTTCTTT. This translates into CASSPVVAFF.

In DNA, the CDR3 is TGTGCCAGCAGCTTATCTCGGACTAGCGGGGGGGCGGGTAGTCCCTACAATGAGCAGTTCTTC. Amino acid sequence: CASSLSRTSGGAGSPYNEQFF. The rearrangement links TRBV7-9 to TRBJ2-1; 15 bases agree with TRBD2. CDR1 is SEHNR, CDR2 FQNEAQ, per germline (reference sequence). Trimming removed 2 bases from V and 2 bases from J; junction bases left unmatched: 13. This CDR3 comprises 21 residues.

The J gene is TRBJ2-6, the V gene TRBV6-5; 7 bases match TRBD2. V was clipped by 0 bases and J by 1 base; unmatched bases: 12. Germline CDR1 and CDR2: MNHEY and SVGAGI. This CDR3 is built from 20 residues. CDR3: CASSYSGVAGVSSGANVLTF. Here the CDR3 DNA reads TGTGCCAGCAGTTACTCGGGTGTTGCGGGGGTTAGTTCTGGGGCCAACGTCCTGACTTTC.

This clonotype was counted between two and nine times. This chain joins TRBV20-1 and TRBJ2-1, with D perhaps TRBD1 or TRBD2 (5 bases each). Germline assignment: CDR1 DFQATT and CDR2 SNEGSKA (reference sequence). The germline V and J ends were trimmed by 6 bases and 8 bases, with 17 bases remaining between them. The CDR3 runs 13 residues. The CDR3 DNA follows: TGCAGTGCCCCTGGGGCTAGCTTGGATGAGCAGTTCTTC. It yields the protein CSAPGASLDEQFF.

This clonotype was seen repeatedly, ten times or more. This chain joins TRBV20-1 and TRBJ2-1; 11 bases are a match to TRBD2. Looked up from germline, CDR1 is DFQATT and CDR2 is SNEGSKA (reference sequence). V dropped 2 bases and J dropped 2; count of bases not matched to a gene: 8. The CDR3 loop spans 17 amino acids. CDR3 DNA: TGCAGTGCTAGACCCCGACTAGCGGGGTCGGCCTACAATGAGCAGTTCTTC. Residues: CSARPRLAGSAYNEQFF.

The chain employs TRBV18 and TRBJ2-2; TRBD1 agrees at 8 bases. Germline CDR1 KGHSH, CDR2 LQKENI. The CDR3 is 14 residues long. Unmatched junction bases numbered 3, after V lost 3 bases and J lost 6 bases. The CDR3 bases are TGTGCCAGCTCACCGGACAGGGCGGCCGGGGAGCTGTTTTTT. Encoded protein: CASSPDRAAGELFF.

This clonotype appeared a few times. The gene calls are TRBV15 and TRBJ2-7; no firm D call. V was shortened by 0 bases and J by 2 bases, with 8 bases between the two germline ends. The CDR3 extends over 14 amino acids. Germline V lookup: CDR1 LNHNV, CDR2 YYDKDF (reference sequence). The DNA for the CDR3 is TGTGCCACCAGCAGAGAACCGTTTACCTACGAGCAGTACGTC. Translation gives CATSREPFTYEQYV.